These 11 T cell receptor beta chains share one sample of origin, sequenced in a study of OX40 agonist ivuxolimab in advanced cancers. Sequencing was performed with immunoSEQ multiplex PCR; in TCRdb, only in-frame clones are kept and a portion is missing. Of around 71,000 clones in the sample, roughly 78% were seen once. Sequences were derived from CD4+ or CD8+ T cells sorted from blood, sampled in a trial of the OX40 agonist ivuxolimab. The receptor source for this set is an adult with an advanced solid tumor such as melanoma, head and neck, liver or kidney cancer.

The V call is TRBV7-2, the J call TRBJ1-3; perhaps TRBD1 as D (6 bases). V shed 3 bases and J shed 0 bases, with 18 bases lying between them. In germline, CDR1 is SGHTA, CDR2 FQGNSA. The CDR3 has 18 amino acids. The CDR3: CASSLRQAQTLSGNTIYF. Written as DNA, the CDR3 is TGTGCCAGCAGCTTGAGACAGGCCCAAACTCTCTCTGGAAACACCATATATTTT.

This chain connects TRBV6-6 to TRBJ1-4; no clear D. Looked up from germline, CDR1 is MNHNY and CDR2 is SVGAGI (reference sequence). Trimming cost V 6 bases and J 4 bases, with 9 bases left between them. The CDR3 sequence is 13 residues long. The CDR3 spells CASSLTLNEKLFF. In DNA, the CDR3 is TGTGCCAGCAGCCTGACCCTTAATGAAAAACTGTTTTTT.

The chain uses TRBV6-1 and TRBJ2-7; 10 bases agree with TRBD1. CDR3 length: 14 residues. Looked up from germline, CDR1 is MNHNS and CDR2 is SASEGT. V dropped 5 bases and J dropped 2; count of bases not matched to a gene: 3. This CDR3 reads CASSLGQGAYEQYF. Written as DNA, the CDR3 is TGTGCCAGCAGTCTAGGACAGGGGGCCTACGAGCAGTACTTC.

V usage is TRBV2 and J usage is TRBJ1-1; perhaps TRBD1 as D (5 bases). The CDR3 is 14 residues long. Germline V CDR1 and CDR2: SNHLY, FYNNEI. Trimming removed 8 bases from V and 3 bases from J, with 16 bases in between. CDR3 sequence reads: CASGGTGYHTEAFF. The CDR3 nucleotides are TGTGCCAGCGGGGGGACGGGGTACCACACTGAAGCTTTCTTT.

The sample holds a few counts of this clone. Here the CDR3 DNA reads TGTGCCAGTAGTATACAGGGAGTAACCATAGGCAATCAGCCCCAGCATTTT. This translates into CASSIQGVTIGNQPQHF. V and J are TRBV19 and TRBJ1-5; possibly TRBD1 for D (5 bases). V was shortened by 2 bases and J by 2 bases, with 16 bases between the two germline ends. The length of the CDR3 is 17 residues. Per germline, CDR1 LNHDA and CDR2 SQIVND (reference sequence).

This chain connects TRBV6-1 to TRBJ2-7, with 7 nucleotides matching TRBD1. The CDR3 is 15 amino acids. Germline values: CDR1 MNHNS, CDR2 SASEGT. V shed 5 bases, J shed 0 bases, and the junction held 7 bases outside the gene matches. CDR3 DNA: TGTGCCAGCAGTTTAGACCACAGGGGCTCCTACGAGCAGTACTTC. It yields the protein CASSLDHRGSYEQYF.

This clone was seen a few times. This specimen includes other DNA sequences encoding the same CDR3. The chain carries TRBV11-3 and TRBJ1-1; D ambiguous. V lost 1 base and J lost 4, with 7 bases in between. The CDR3 has 13 residues. Germline CDR1 is SGHNT and CDR2 is YENEEA. CDR3 residues: CASSLGEGTEAFF. DNA of the CDR3: TGTGCCAGCAGCTTAGGGGAAGGCACTGAAGCTTTCTTT.

The chain couples TRBV6-1 to TRBJ2-7; D is possibly TRBD1 (5 bases). Germline assignment: CDR1 MNHNS and CDR2 SASEGT. The V and J ends lost 6 bases and 2 bases respectively, with 14 bases between them. The CDR3 has 14 amino acids. DNA for the CDR3: TGTGCCAGCAGGGTCGACAGTGCCCCCTACGAGCAGTACTTC. This encodes CASRVDSAPYEQYF.

The genes are TRBV28 and TRBJ1-1, with D uncertain. The germline V and J ends were trimmed by 5 bases and 10 bases, with 11 bases remaining between them. In germline, CDR1 is MDHEN, CDR2 SYDVKM. This CDR3 is built from 11 residues. This CDR3 reads CASSPHHGAFF. CDR3 coding DNA: TGTGCCAGCAGTCCTCACCACGGAGCTTTCTTT. The variable domain in full, with the rest retrieved from reference TRBV28 and TRBJ1-1, is DVKVTQSSRYLVKRTGEKVFLECVQDMDHENMFWYRQDPGLGLRLIYFSYDVKMKEKGDIPEGYSVSREKKERFSLILESASTNQTSMYLCASSPHHGAFFGQGTRLTVV.

The V call is TRBV28, the J call TRBJ2-5, with 7 bases matching TRBD2. V gave up 2 bases and J gave up 1 base; unmatched junction bases: 1. The length of the CDR3 is 14 residues. Germline values: CDR1 MDHEN, CDR2 SYDVKM. CDR3: CASSLAGVQETQYF. Here the CDR3 DNA reads TGTGCCAGCAGTTTAGCGGGAGTCCAAGAGACCCAGTACTTC.

This clone was counted only a few times. The CDR3 protein is CASSQSGREAFF. CDR3 bases: TGTGCCAGCAGTCAATCTGGACGGGAAGCTTTCTTT. This sequence joins TRBV6-6 and TRBJ1-1, with unresolved D. Germline values: CDR1 MNHNY, CDR2 SVGAGI (reference sequence). Between the trimmed V and J ends, which lost 5 bases and 8 bases, there was a span of 12 bases. The CDR3 length is 12 residues.